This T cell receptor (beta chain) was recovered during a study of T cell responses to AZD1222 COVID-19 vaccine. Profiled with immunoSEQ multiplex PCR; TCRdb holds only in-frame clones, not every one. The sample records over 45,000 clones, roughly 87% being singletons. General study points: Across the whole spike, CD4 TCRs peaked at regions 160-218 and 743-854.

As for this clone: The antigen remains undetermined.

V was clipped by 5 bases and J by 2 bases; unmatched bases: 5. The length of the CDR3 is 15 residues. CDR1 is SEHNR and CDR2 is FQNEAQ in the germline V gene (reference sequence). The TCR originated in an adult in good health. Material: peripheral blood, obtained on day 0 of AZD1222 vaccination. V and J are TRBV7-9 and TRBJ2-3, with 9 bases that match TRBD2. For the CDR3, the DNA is TGTGCCAGCAGCCCTTGGACTAGCGACACAGATACGCAGTATTTT. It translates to CASSPWTSDTDTQYF.